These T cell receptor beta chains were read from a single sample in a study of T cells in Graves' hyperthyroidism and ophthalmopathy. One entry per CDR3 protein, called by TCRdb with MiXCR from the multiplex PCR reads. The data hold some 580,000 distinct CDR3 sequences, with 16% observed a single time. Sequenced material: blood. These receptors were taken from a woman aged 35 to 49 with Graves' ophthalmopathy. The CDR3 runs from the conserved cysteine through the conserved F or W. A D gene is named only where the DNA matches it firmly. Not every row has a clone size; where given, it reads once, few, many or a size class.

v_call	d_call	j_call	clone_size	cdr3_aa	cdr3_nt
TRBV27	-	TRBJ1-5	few	CASSYKGPDQPQHF	TGTGCCAGCAGTTATAAGGGGCCGGATCAGCCCCAGCATTTT
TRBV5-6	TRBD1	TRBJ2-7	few	CASSPWTGGAYEQYF	TGTGCCAGCAGCCCCTGGACAGGAGGAGCCTACGAGCAGTACTTC
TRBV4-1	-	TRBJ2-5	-	CASSQDTQRPVGETQYF	TGCGCCAGCAGCCAAGATACGCAGCGACCCGTTGGAGAGACCCAGTACTTC
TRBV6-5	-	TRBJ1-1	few	CASSSTADMNTEAFF	TGTGCCAGCAGTTCCACGGCAGATATGAACACTGAAGCTTTCTTT
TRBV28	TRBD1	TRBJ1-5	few	CASHRNRGVYQPQHF	TGTGCCAGCCACCGCAACAGGGGGGTTTATCAGCCCCAGCATTTT
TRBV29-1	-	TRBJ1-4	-	CSVFTGGSLWGKLFF	TGCAGCGTTTTCACCGGGGGTTCGCTATGGGGAAAACTGTTTTTT
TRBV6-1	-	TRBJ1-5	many	CASSYSAVAHGPQHF	TGTGCCAGCAGTTATTCAGCAGTGGCGCATGGGCCCCAGCATTTT
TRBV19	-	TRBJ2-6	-	CASSIRGKGSLLSGANVLTF	TGTGCCAGTAGCATACGCGGGAAGGGATCCCTACTCTCTGGGGCCAACGTCCTGACTTTC
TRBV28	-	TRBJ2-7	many	CASRPAGAVYEQYF	TGTGCCAGCAGACCGGCCGGAGCGGTCTACGAGCAGTACTTC
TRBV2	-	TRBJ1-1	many	CASIRNGGMNTEAFF	TGTGCCAGCATTCGAAACGGGGGAATGAACACTGAAGCTTTCTTT
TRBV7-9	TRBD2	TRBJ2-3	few	CASSPKGLAFSDTQYF	TGTGCCAGCAGCCCGAAGGGACTAGCGTTTTCAGATACGCAGTATTTT